This TCR beta chain came from a study of CD8 T cells in Susac syndrome. CDR3 length: 15 residues. Germline V gene lookup returns CDR1 SNHLY and CDR2 FYNNEI. Trimming removed 3 bases at V and 4 bases at J, with 13 bases between. Age- and sex-matched healthy donors served as the control group. cDNA came from about 0.5 to 1 ug RNA primed by random hexamers. Multiplex immunoSEQ PCR targeted 54 Vbeta and 13 Jbeta TCR beta segments. Each CDR3 protein gets one entry after TCRdb re-called the immunoSEQ multiplex PCR reads with MiXCR. The sample gives around 45,000 distinct CDR3 sequences, 80% to 95% of which show up once; approximately 0.54% is in the top ten.

V gene TRBV2 combines with J gene TRBJ2-1, with TRBD1 as a possible D gene (6 bases). Material for sequencing was CD8+ T cells from PBMCs. This sequence was found in a human donor in good health. The CDR3 coding sequence is TGTGCCAGCAGTGAGGTAGGGGGAGCTTACAATGAGCAGTTCTTC. Translation gives CASSEVGGAYNEQFF.